The 22 T cell receptor beta chains presented below share a single source sample, sequenced in a study of T-cell reconstitution after alpha-beta-depleted transplantation in children. As it was prepared, the TCRbeta library received unique molecular identifiers. TCRdb used MiXCR to reprocess the PCR reads, holding one entry per CDR3 protein. Altogether about 78,000 distinct CDR3 sequences are present, roughly 13% being singletons, with the ten largest covering 27%. The sequencing used PBMCs, mostly from graft donor cells, collected 180 days after TCRalphabeta/CD19-depleted stem cell transplant. These receptor sequences come from a male patient aged 2-9 years who had a stem cell transplant for acute lymphoblastic leukemia, so the T cells may come from the graft donor.

Only a few counts were recorded for this clonotype. The chain combines TRBV5-4 with TRBJ2-7; a possible D gene is TRBD2 (6 bases). V was pared by 5 bases and J by 4 bases, with 19 bases between. The CDR3 is 15 amino acids. Germline CDR1 is SGHNT and CDR2 is YYREEE (reference sequence). CDR3 residues: CASSLPGNSGYEQYF. CDR3 DNA sequence: TGTGCCAGCAGTCTGCCGGGTAATAGCGGTTACGAGCAGTACTTC. The full variable domain, rest sourced from reference TRBV5-4 and TRBJ2-7, is ETGVTQSPTHLIKTRGQQVTLRCSSQSGHNTVSWYQQALGQGPQFIFQYYREEENGRGNFPPRFSGLQFPNYSSELNVNALELDDSALYLCASSLPGNSGYEQYFGPGTRLTVT.

This chain links TRBV3-1 with TRBJ2-1; no firm D call. The V end lost 0 bases, the J end lost 3 bases, and 3 bases lay between the germline ends. Germline assignment: CDR1 LGHDT and CDR2 YNNKEL (reference sequence). This CDR3 contains 13 residues. The CDR3 spells CASSQEYYNEQFF. The CDR3 DNA is TGTGCCAGCAGCCAAGAATACTACAATGAGCAGTTCTTC.

This clonotype was seen more than once but under ten times. The chain is built from TRBV20-1 and TRBJ2-1; 12 bases fit TRBD2. The CDR3 spans 15 residues. J was trimmed by 1 base and V by 5 bases; bases with no gene match: 3. Germline V gene lookup returns CDR1 DFQATT and CDR2 SNEGSKA (reference sequence). The CDR3 sequence is CSAQGLAGSYNEQFF. The CDR3, as DNA: TGCAGTGCTCAAGGACTAGCGGGATCCTACAATGAGCAGTTCTTC.

J is TRBJ2-7 and V is TRBV28, with 7 bases that match TRBD2. In germline, CDR1 is MDHEN, CDR2 SYDVKM. CDR3 length: 14 residues. The junction had 2 bases not matched to a gene; V was cut back by 3 bases and J by 0 bases. CDR3 residues: CASSFLADSYEQYF. For the CDR3, the DNA is TGTGCCAGCAGTTTTCTAGCGGACTCCTACGAGCAGTACTTC.

On this clonotype: This may arise from a read error, as a much more abundant clone is one base away. The CDR3 does not end in the conserved phenylalanine or tryptophan, so this is likely a read error. In DNA form, the CDR3 reads TGTGCCAGCAGCATAGGGATCCACAAACGGGGCTACACCTTG. It encodes CASSIGIHKRGYTL. The chain joins TRBV12-3 or TRBV12-4 to TRBJ1-2; D not certain. V gave up 6 bases and J gave up 8 bases, with 19 bases separating them. CDR3 length equals 14 residues.

The chain combines TRBV7-2 with TRBJ2-2; D is unresolved. The CDR3 contains 13 residues. The germline V gene has CDR1 SGHTA and CDR2 FQGNSA. Trimming took off 7 bases at V and 5 bases at J, with 11 bases between the two ends. CDR3 residues: CASTPWWTGELFF. CDR3 nucleotide sequence: TGTGCCAGCACCCCCTGGTGGACCGGGGAGCTGTTTTTT.

The chain joins TRBV10-3 to TRBJ1-2, with 11 nucleotides matching TRBD1. V lost 8 bases, J lost 4 bases, and 12 bases stayed unmatched. Germline CDR1 is ENHRY and CDR2 is SYGVKD. The CDR3 covers 16 residues. CDR3: CAIPLADRGQGYGYTF. The DNA of the CDR3 is TGTGCCATCCCACTGGCGGACAGGGGGCAAGGCTATGGCTACACCTTC.

The chain employs TRBV6-1 and TRBJ1-5, with a tentative D call TRBD1 (6 bases). CDR1 and CDR2 (germline): MNHNS, SASEGT. Trimming took 8 bases from V and 3 from J, leaving 11 bases between them. This CDR3 has 13 amino acids. The CDR3 nucleotides are TGTGCCAGCGGCCGGGACACCAATCAGCCCCAGCATTTT. Translated: CASGRDTNQPQHF.

The V and J genes are TRBV12-3 or TRBV12-4 and TRBJ2-7; 7 positions agree with TRBD1. The CDR3 length is 15 residues. V trimming: 8 bases; J trimming: 3 bases; junction bases outside the gene matches: 13. The CDR3 loop is CASCRRSGQNYEQYF. CDR3 DNA sequence: TGTGCCAGCTGCCGCAGATCGGGACAGAACTACGAGCAGTACTTC.

This clonotype was counted many times. The V gene is TRBV4-2, the J gene TRBJ2-3; D is unresolved. Germline values: CDR1 LGHNA, CDR2 YNFKEQ. The CDR3 runs to 14 residues. V gave up 4 bases and J gave up 4 bases, with 12 bases separating them. This CDR3 is CASSRERGADTQYF. The CDR3 DNA sequence: TGTGCCAGCAGCCGCGAACGAGGTGCAGATACGCAGTATTTT.

The table lists this clonotype with a few counts. The V and J genes are TRBV9 and TRBJ2-2; TRBD1 matches at 9 bases. The CDR3 loop spans 15 amino acids. V lost 4 bases, J lost 8 bases, and 9 bases stayed unmatched. The germline V gene encodes CDR1 SGDLS and CDR2 YYNGEE. CDR3 sequence reads: CASSLRTGDGGELFF. The CDR3 nucleotides are TGTGCCAGCAGCTTACGGACAGGGGATGGGGGGGAGCTGTTTTTT.

The chain links TRBV12-3 or TRBV12-4 to TRBJ2-3, with TRBD2 matching over 7 bases. V dropped 4 bases and J dropped 2; count of bases not matched to a gene: 12. The CDR3 runs 17 residues. The CDR3 DNA reads TGTGCCAGCAGTTCTCGGTCTAGCGGAGGTGTCACAGATACGCAGTATTTT. It encodes CASSSRSSGGVTDTQYF.

The rearrangement links TRBV4-2 to TRBJ1-5; tentatively, D is TRBD1 (5 bases). The CDR3 has 16 amino acids. From germline, CDR1 is LGHNA and CDR2 YNFKEQ. Trimming cost V 4 bases and J 6 bases, with 19 bases left between them. The CDR3, as DNA: TGTGCCAGCAGCCCCCGCCGGGGAGGGGCGGGTCAGCCCCAGCATTTT. It specifies CASSPRRGGAGQPQHF.

V usage is TRBV5-6 and J usage is TRBJ1-1, with D unclear. V shed 1 base and J shed 4 bases, with 11 bases lying between them. Germline CDR1 SGHDT, CDR2 YYEEEE. This CDR3 region has 14 residues. The CDR3 DNA follows: TGTGCCAGCAGCTTGCCCCTAAGATCCACTGAAGCTTTCTTT. Translating gives CASSLPLRSTEAFF.

V and J are TRBV19 and TRBJ1-1; 8 nucleotides align to TRBD1. V trimming: 5 bases; J trimming: 0 bases; junction bases outside the gene matches: 5. Germline-derived CDR1 and CDR2 are LNHDA and SQIVND (reference sequence). The length of the CDR3 is 15 residues. The CDR3 reads CASSVRQGMNTEAFF. The CDR3 DNA reads TGTGCCAGTAGTGTTAGACAGGGGATGAACACTGAAGCTTTCTTT.

V gene TRBV7-2 combines with J gene TRBJ1-2; 8 bases match TRBD1. This CDR3 has 15 residues. Germline V gene sequence: CDR1 SGHTA, CDR2 FQGNSA. Trimming removed 8 bases from V and 4 bases from J; junction bases left unmatched: 12. Written as DNA, the CDR3 is TGTGCCAGCGTACTAAGCGGGGACAGGATCTATGGCTACACCTTC. This codes for CASVLSGDRIYGYTF.

The table lists this clonotype with a few counts. The rearrangement links TRBV7-9 to TRBJ2-3; D is unclear. Looked up from germline, CDR1 is SEHNR and CDR2 is FQNEAQ (reference sequence). Trimming cost V 3 bases and J 6 bases, with 16 bases left between them. CDR3 length: 15 residues. The CDR3 sequence: CASSLMRTAHDTQYF. The CDR3 DNA follows: TGTGCCAGCAGCTTGATGCGGACGGCGCATGATACGCAGTATTTT.

This chain connects TRBV2 to TRBJ2-1; the match to TRBD2 covers 12 bases. The CDR3 consists of 13 residues. The germline CDR1 and CDR2 sequences are SNHLY and FYNNEI. V dropped 5 bases and J dropped 10; count of bases not matched to a gene: 3. For the CDR3, the DNA is TGTGCCAGCAGTCCTGGACTAGCGGGAGAGCAGTTCTTC. Amino acids: CASSPGLAGEQFF.

The J gene is TRBJ2-2, the V gene TRBV12-3 or TRBV12-4; TRBD2 matches 16 bases. The length of the CDR3 is 18 residues. J was trimmed by 5 bases and V by 7 bases; bases with no gene match: 10. The CDR3 DNA is TGTGCCAGCATCCCCGATACGGGACTAGCGGGAGGGACCGGGGAGCTGTTTTTT. Amino acids: CASIPDTGLAGGTGELFF.

In its sample, this clonotype was seen many times. This chain uses TRBV12-3 or TRBV12-4 with TRBJ2-3; 8 bases align to TRBD2. V was pared by 7 bases and J by 2 bases, with 8 bases of the junction left unmatched. The CDR3 is 15 amino acids. CDR3 in amino acids: CASTRLAGFTDTQYF. The CDR3 DNA reads as TGTGCCAGCACCCGGCTAGCGGGCTTCACAGATACGCAGTATTTT.

This clonotype came up a few times. The chain is built from TRBV12-3 or TRBV12-4 and TRBJ1-5; D uncertain. V lost 3 bases, J lost 7 bases, and 19 bases lay in between. The CDR3 totals 16 residues. As DNA, the CDR3 is TGTGCCAGCAGTTTCTTTAGATCTTCCCCGGGGCAGCCCCAGCATTTT. Protein: CASSFFRSSPGQPQHF.

This clonotype showed up many times. The chain combines TRBV5-8 with TRBJ1-6, with no clear D. CDR3 size: 14 residues. Deletions cut 0 bases from V and 7 bases from J, with 8 bases between. Germline V gene data show CDR1 as SGHTS and CDR2 as YDEGEE. The CDR3 loop reads CASSLGHRNSPLHF. CDR3 DNA: TGTGCCAGCAGCTTGGGCCACAGAAATTCACCCCTCCACTTT.